A single sample gave rise to the 7 T cell receptor beta chains below, sequenced in a study of CD8 T cells in ankylosing spondylitis. These receptors' antigens are unknown. Study observations and caveats: A TCR beta motif of 8 or 9 highly homologous variants appeared characteristic of ankylosing spondylitis blood.

TCRdb redid the calling of the 5' RACE reads with MiXCR, one entry per CDR3 protein. Here the sample spans approximately 220,000 distinct CDR3 sequences, about 16% being singletons. Sequenced sample: blood, either unsorted or a sorted T cell fraction (not recorded which). Source of these receptors: a male donor with ankylosing spondylitis.

This sequence joins TRBV24-1 and TRBJ2-1; D possibly corresponds to TRBD2 (6 bases). Trimming stripped 5 bases from V and 12 bases from J, with 13 bases between. In germline, CDR1 is KGHDR, CDR2 SFDVKD. This CDR3 spans 12 amino acids. DNA of the CDR3: TGTGCCACCAGTGTCCTGGGGGGTCCGCAGTTCTTC. This gives the protein CATSVLGGPQFF.

At least ten counts were recorded for this clonotype. The CDR3, as DNA: TGTGCCAGCAGCCTGACTAGCGGGGGAGGCAATGAGCAGTTCTTC. It translates to CASSLTSGGGNEQFF. V gene TRBV4-2 combines with J gene TRBJ2-1, with 12 bases matching TRBD2. J was trimmed by 6 bases and V by 4 bases; bases with no gene match: 4. The germline gives CDR1 LGHNA, CDR2 YNFKEQ. The CDR3 sequence is 15 residues long.

This clonotype has more than one count but fewer than ten. The chain employs TRBV6-2 or TRBV6-3 and TRBJ1-1; 7 nucleotides agree with TRBD1. The junction had 9 bases not matched to a gene; V was cut back by 5 bases and J by 0 bases. The germline gives CDR1 MNHEY, CDR2 SVGEGT. CDR3 length: 16 amino acids. The DNA for the CDR3 is TGTGCCAGCAGTCAACCGACAGGGACGGTGAACACTGAAGCTTTCTTT. Its translation: CASSQPTGTVNTEAFF.

This sequence joins TRBV6-5 and TRBJ1-5; D gene ambiguous. CDR1 is MNHEY and CDR2 is SVGAGI in the germline V gene. The CDR3 is 13 amino acids. V lost 2 bases, J lost 9 bases, and 11 bases lay in between. The CDR3 DNA follows: TGTGCCAGCAGTTACGACGGCTTAGGGCCCCAGCATTTT. The encoded protein is CASSYDGLGPQHF.

This clonotype was seen more than once but under ten times. V gene TRBV20-1 combines with J gene TRBJ2-1; TRBD2 matches at 11 bases. V dropped 1 base and J dropped 2; count of bases not matched to a gene: 1. The CDR3 covers 15 residues. Germline V gives CDR1 DFQATT, CDR2 SNEGSKA (reference sequence). The CDR3: CSARASGGTYNEQFF. The CDR3 region has the DNA TGCAGTGCTAGAGCTAGCGGGGGGACCTACAATGAGCAGTTCTTC.

This clonotype showed up many times. The V gene is TRBV12-3 or TRBV12-4, the J gene TRBJ1-5; D is ambiguous. CDR3 length: 16 amino acids. V dropped 5 bases and J dropped 0 bases, with 14 bases sitting between them. CDR3 coding DNA: TGTGCCAGCAGTCCCCTTAAGGCAGATAGCAATCAGCCCCAGCATTTT. Its protein product is CASSPLKADSNQPQHF.

CDR3 region: CASSEEVGEQFF. CDR3 coding DNA: TGCGCCAGCAGCGAGGAGGTGGGTGAGCAGTTCTTC. The chain has TRBV5-1 and TRBJ2-1; a possible D gene is TRBD2 (5 bases). The CDR3 is made up of 12 amino acids. Trimming shortened V by 4 bases and J by 9 bases, and 11 bases separated the two germline ends. Germline V gene data show CDR1 as SGHRS and CDR2 as YFSETQ.